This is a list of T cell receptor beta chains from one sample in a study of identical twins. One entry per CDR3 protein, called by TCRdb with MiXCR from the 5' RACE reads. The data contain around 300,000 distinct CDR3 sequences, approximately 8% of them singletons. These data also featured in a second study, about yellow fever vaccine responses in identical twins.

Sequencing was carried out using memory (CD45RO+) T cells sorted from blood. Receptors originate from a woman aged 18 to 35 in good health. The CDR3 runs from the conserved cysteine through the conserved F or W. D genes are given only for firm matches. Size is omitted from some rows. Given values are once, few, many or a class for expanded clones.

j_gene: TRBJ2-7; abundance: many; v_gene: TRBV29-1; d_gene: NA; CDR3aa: CSVETQGFHEQYF; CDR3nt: TGCAGCGTTGAAACTCAGGGGTTCCACGAGCAGTACTTC
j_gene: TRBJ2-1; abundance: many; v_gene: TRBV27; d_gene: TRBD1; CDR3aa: CASRDRGSYNEQFF; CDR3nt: TGTGCCAGTAGGGACAGAGGCTCCTACAATGAGCAGTTCTTC
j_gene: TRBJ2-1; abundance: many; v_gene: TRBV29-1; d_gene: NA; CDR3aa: CSVDQGGYNEQFF; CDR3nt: TGCAGCGTTGATCAGGGAGGCTACAATGAGCAGTTCTTC
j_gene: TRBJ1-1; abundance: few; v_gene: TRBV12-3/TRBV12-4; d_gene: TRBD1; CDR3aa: CASSWQGATEAFF; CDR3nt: TGTGCCAGCAGTTGGCAGGGGGCGACTGAAGCTTTCTTT
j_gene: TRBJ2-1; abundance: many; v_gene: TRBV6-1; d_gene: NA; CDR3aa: CASSDPGLLQQFF; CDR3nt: TGTGCCAGCAGCGACCCCGGACTTTTACAACAGTTCTTC
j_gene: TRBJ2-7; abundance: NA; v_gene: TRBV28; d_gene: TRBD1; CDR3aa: CASSSMTGMNYEQYF; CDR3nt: TGTGCCAGCAGTTCCATGACAGGGATGAACTACGAGCAGTACTTC
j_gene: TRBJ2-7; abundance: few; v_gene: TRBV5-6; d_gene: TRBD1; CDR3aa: CASSRDRGSYEQYF; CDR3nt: TGTGCCAGCAGCCGGGACAGGGGCTCCTACGAGCAGTACTTC
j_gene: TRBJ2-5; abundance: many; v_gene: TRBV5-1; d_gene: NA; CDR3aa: CASSLGWETQYF; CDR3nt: TGCGCCAGCAGCTTGGGATGGGAGACCCAGTACTTC
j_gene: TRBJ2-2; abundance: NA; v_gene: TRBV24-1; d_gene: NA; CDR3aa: CATSDWGGHTNTGELFF; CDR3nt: TGTGCCACCAGTGATTGGGGCGGACACACGAACACCGGGGAGCTGTTTTTT
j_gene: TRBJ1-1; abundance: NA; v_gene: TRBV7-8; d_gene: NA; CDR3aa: CASSLGWSNTEAFF; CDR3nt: TGTGCCAGCAGCTTAGGATGGTCGAACACTGAAGCTTTCTTT
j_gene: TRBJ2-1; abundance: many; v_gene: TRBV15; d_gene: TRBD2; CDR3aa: CATSSRAGGYNEQFF; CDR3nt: TGTGCCACCAGCTCGCGTGCGGGGGGGTACAATGAGCAGTTCTTC
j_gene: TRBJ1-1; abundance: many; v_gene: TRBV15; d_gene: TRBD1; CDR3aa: CATSREQGTEAFF; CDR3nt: TGTGCCACCAGCAGAGAACAGGGGACAGAAGCTTTCTTT
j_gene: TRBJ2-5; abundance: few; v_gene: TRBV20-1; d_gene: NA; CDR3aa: CSARDQGRVSETQYF; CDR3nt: TGCAGTGCTAGAGATCAGGGGAGGGTCTCGGAGACCCAGTACTTC
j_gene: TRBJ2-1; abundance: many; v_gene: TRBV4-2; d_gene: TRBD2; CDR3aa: CASSQSTSGGNRVQFF; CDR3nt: TGTGCCAGCAGCCAATCCACCAGCGGGGGGAATAGGGTGCAGTTCTTC
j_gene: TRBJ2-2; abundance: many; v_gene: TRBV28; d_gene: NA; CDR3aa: CASSFGQKYFANTGELFF; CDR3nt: TGTGCCAGCAGTTTTGGACAGAAGTACTTCGCGAACACCGGGGAGCTGTTTTTT
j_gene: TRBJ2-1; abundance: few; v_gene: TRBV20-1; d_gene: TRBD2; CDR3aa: CSAAGGFEGEQFF; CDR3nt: TGCAGTGCCGCGGGGGGCTTTGAAGGTGAGCAGTTCTTC
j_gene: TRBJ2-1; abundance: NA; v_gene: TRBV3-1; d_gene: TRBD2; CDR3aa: CASTKGSGSGNEQFF; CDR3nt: TGTGCCAGCACCAAAGGTAGCGGGAGTGGCAATGAGCAGTTCTTC
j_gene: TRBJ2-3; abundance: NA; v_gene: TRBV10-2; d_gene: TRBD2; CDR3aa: CASSEGLVKTDTQYF; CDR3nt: TGCGCCAGCAGTGAAGGACTAGTAAAAACAGATACGCAGTATTTT
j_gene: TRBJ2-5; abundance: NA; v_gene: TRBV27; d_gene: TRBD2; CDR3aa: CASSPWSGGAGETQYF; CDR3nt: TGTGCCAGCAGTCCTTGGAGCGGGGGGGCCGGGGAGACCCAGTACTTC
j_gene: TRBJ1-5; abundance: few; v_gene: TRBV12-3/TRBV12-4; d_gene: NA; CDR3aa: CASSPGYGNQPQHF; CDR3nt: TGTGCCAGCAGCCCAGGCTACGGCAATCAGCCCCAGCATTTT
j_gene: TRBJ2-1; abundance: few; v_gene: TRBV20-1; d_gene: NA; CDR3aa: CSAPLTRKGNEQFF; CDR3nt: TGCAGTGCCCCCCTCACCCGGAAGGGGAATGAGCAGTTCTTC
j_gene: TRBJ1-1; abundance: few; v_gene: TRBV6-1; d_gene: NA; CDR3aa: CASSPRGLHTEAFF; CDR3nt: TGTGCCAGCAGCCCCAGGGGCCTCCACACTGAAGCTTTCTTT
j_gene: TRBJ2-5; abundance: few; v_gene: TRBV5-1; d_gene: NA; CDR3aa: CASSLAEDRLQETQYF; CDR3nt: TGCGCCAGCAGCTTGGCGGAGGATCGACTCCAAGAGACCCAGTACTTC
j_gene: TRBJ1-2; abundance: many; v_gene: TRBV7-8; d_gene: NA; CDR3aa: CASSPPDSFYGYTF; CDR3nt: TGTGCCAGCAGCCCCCCGGACAGTTTCTATGGCTACACCTTC
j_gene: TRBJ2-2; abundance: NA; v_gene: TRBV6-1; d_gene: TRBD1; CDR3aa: CASRQGTGANTGELFF; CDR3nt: TGTGCCAGCAGACAGGGGACAGGGGCTAACACCGGGGAGCTGTTTTTT
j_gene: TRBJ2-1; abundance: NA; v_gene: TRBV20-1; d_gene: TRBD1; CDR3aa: CSARAPDRGGEQFF; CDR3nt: TGCAGTGCTAGAGCACCGGACAGGGGTGGAGAGCAGTTCTTC
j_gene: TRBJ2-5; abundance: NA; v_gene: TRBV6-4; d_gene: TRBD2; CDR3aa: CASSEMAGGGGTQYF; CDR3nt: TGTGCCAGCAGTGAGATGGCGGGAGGCGGAGGGACCCAGTACTTC
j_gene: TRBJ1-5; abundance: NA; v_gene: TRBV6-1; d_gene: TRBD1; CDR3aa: CASSRQGARNQPQHF; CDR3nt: TGTGCCAGCAGTCGACAGGGGGCGCGCAATCAGCCCCAGCATTTT
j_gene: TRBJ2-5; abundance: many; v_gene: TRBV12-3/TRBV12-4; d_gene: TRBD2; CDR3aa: CASSPGGGQETQYF; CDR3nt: TGTGCCAGCAGTCCGGGAGGCGGCCAAGAGACCCAGTACTTC
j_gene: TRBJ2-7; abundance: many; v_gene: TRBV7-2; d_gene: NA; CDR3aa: CASSLYSRVEQYF; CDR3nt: TGTGCCAGCAGCTTATATAGCCGTGTCGAGCAGTACTTC
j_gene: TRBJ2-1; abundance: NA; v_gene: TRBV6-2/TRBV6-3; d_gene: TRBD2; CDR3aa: CASSKTPPTSGAPRGYNEQFF; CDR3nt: TGTGCCAGCAGCAAAACCCCTCCGACTAGCGGGGCCCCTCGTGGGTACAATGAGCAGTTCTTC
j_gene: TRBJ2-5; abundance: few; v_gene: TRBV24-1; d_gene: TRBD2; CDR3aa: CATSTSGSGETQYF; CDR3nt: TGTGCCACCAGTACTAGCGGGTCTGGGGAGACCCAGTACTTC
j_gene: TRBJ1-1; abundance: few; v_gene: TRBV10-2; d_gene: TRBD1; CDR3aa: CASSHGTGRVPEAFF; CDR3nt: TGCGCCAGCAGTCATGGGACAGGGAGGGTCCCTGAAGCTTTCTTT